This T cell receptor beta chain stems from a study of blood T cell repertoires in COVID-19 (dated by TCRdb to the early 2020s). For context, the study as a whole: Collaborator samples came from the United States, Italy and Spain and covered acute and convalescent phases of COVID-19. The material from the prospective study consisted of cDNA or gDNA derived from T cells, B-cell-depleted T cells, or PBMCs. Sample metadata almost always included a de-identified subject ID, COVID-19 status, age in years and sex. HLA class I and class II types, where available, came from metadata supplied by the sample provider rather than from assay-based typing. Subjects who had been exposed to COVID-19, were actively infected with it, or had recovered from it provided the deeply sampled blood TCRbeta repertoires that made up the dataset. The repertoires were made available in a free public database intended to serve as a resource for research on the immune response to SARS-CoV-2. The samples were drawn from the first 160 participants of the ongoing ImmuneRACE study and from 1,254 subjects provided by 6 global collaborators. General conclusions and limits of the study: The quantity of clinical and demographic metadata differed by source and by participant and was supplied without curation.

On this clone: Its antigen remains unidentified. Base qualities are not provided; no much larger clone lies one nucleotide away.

TCRbeta CDR3 regions were amplified from genomic DNA by means of the immunoSEQ Assay, a bias-controlled multiplex PCR. For the original study's pipeline: Within the assay, amplification of reference gene primers was used to estimate how many nucleated cells each sample contained. Sequence reads were collapsed and filtered to measure the absolute abundance of every unique TCRbeta CDR3 rearrangement. Productive Simpson clonality was computed per sample as the square root of Simpson's diversity index over productive rearrangements. TCRdb re-hosts the immuneACCESS table, in-frame sequences only. Its copies lack some clones; in the studies checked, an unresolved V gene accounts for under half of them, and the cause for the rest is not known. The V and J calls and clone size were taken over from that table, and D and trimming were inferred from the DNA. For this sample there are roughly 350,000 clones; about 90% appear just once. The ten largest clones add up to about 3.5% of the sample.

A second Seattle source provided samples from volunteer blood donors who had recovered from COVID-19. Whole blood was collected in K2EDTA tubes by collaborating institutions according to the institutions' own protocols. For TCRbeta analysis, collaborator samples were shipped as frozen whole blood, as isolated PBMCs, or as DNA extracted from either sample type. The germline V gene provides CDR1 MGHRA and CDR2 YSYEKL. V loses 4 bases, J loses 0 bases, and the germline ends lie 12 bases apart. Its CDR3 holds 15 amino acids, cysteine through phenylalanine. Only the CDR3 DNA stays, 45 bases, in frame from base 1.

This TCR was recovered from a young woman who had recovered from COVID-19. The specimen was peripheral blood. Recombination linked TRBV4-1 to TRBJ1-1, with the identity of the D gene unclear. The bases are TGCGCCAGCAGCCCCTACCTCACTTTGAACACTGAAGCTTTCTTT. Translated, it gives CASSPYLTLNTEAFF.